The source of this T cell receptor (beta chain) is a study of control samples from healthy donors and cancer patients. This CDR3 has 15 residues. With V trimmed by 3 bases and J by 7 bases, 9 bases remained unmatched. Germline V gene sequence: CDR1 SGHTA, CDR2 FQGNSA. This clone was observed at least ten times. Produced via immunoSEQ multiplex PCR; TCRdb's table is partial and in-frame only. The sample has about 190,000 clones; approximately 91% are singletons. The material sequenced was blood. V is TRBV7-2 and J is TRBJ1-2, with 9 bases identical to TRBD1. The sequence was obtained from a man aged 30 to 45 in good health. Here the CDR3 DNA reads TGTGCCAGCAGCTTGTTTGGGACAGGGAGGGGTGGCTACACCTTC. Protein: CASSLFGTGRGGYTF.